Listed below are T cell receptor beta chains from one sample, sequenced in a study of beta chain features in type 1 diabetes. Generated by immunoSEQ multiplex PCR, the TCRdb table keeps only in-frame clones and is missing some. The table lists 250,000 to 350,000 clones, around 15% of them singletons. The sequenced sample was central memory CD4+ T cells from blood. These receptor sequences come from a man aged 25 to 45 in good health. The CDR3 runs from the conserved cysteine through the conserved F or W. The D gene is left open where the match is weak. Size tells how often a clone was seen (once, few, many) or the class of an expanded clone, and some rows leave it out.

>TRBJ2-3|medium-sized|-|TRBV19|12
CASRLSGDTQYF
TGTGCCAGTAGGCTATCAGGAGATACGCAGTATTTT
>TRBJ2-2|many|-|TRBV21-1|18
CASSASPGTVKNTGELFF
TGTGCCAGCAGCGCCTCTCCCGGGACAGTTAAGAACACCGGGGAGCTGTTTTTT
>TRBJ1-1|-|-|TRBV4-2|13
CASTFPGNTEAFF
TGTGCCAGCACTTTTCCGGGGAACACTGAAGCTTTCTTT
>TRBJ1-1|-|-|TRBV27|13
CASSATVNTEAFF
TGTGCCAGCAGTGCTACAGTGAACACTGAAGCTTTCTTT
>TRBJ1-1|-|-|TRBV27|17
CASSLKALGRGNTEAFF
TGTGCCAGCAGTTTAAAGGCCTTGGGACGGGGGAACACTGAAGCTTTCTTT
>TRBJ2-5|-|-|TRBV7-2|12
CASSVAKVTQYF
TGTGCCAGCAGCGTAGCTAAAGTGACCCAGTACTTC
>TRBJ2-1|-|TRBD2|TRBV7-9|15
CASSSTSGDYYEQFF
TGTGCCAGCAGCTCGACTAGCGGAGATTACTATGAGCAGTTCTTC
>TRBJ1-1|few|TRBD1|TRBV30|16
CAWSRDRGPTGSLAFF
TGTGCCTGGAGTAGGGACAGGGGGCCAACCGGCTCGTTAGCTTTCTTT
>TRBJ1-1|-|-|TRBV14|13
CASSRVRGAEAFF
TGTGCCAGCAGCCGGGTCAGGGGTGCTGAAGCTTTCTTT
>TRBJ1-1|many|-|TRBV18|14
CASSPTAERTEAFF
TGTGCCAGCTCACCGACCGCCGAGCGCACTGAAGCTTTCTTT
>TRBJ1-3|few|-|TRBV7-9|14
CASSPTVTGNTIYF
TGTGCCAGCAGCCCGACTGTTACTGGAAACACCATATATTTT
>TRBJ2-3|few|-|TRBV7-9|16
CASSPLGQLSTDTQYF
TGTGCCAGCAGCCCGTTAGGACAGCTAAGCACAGATACGCAGTATTTT
>TRBJ2-5|few|-|TRBV9|14
CASSATPGLETQYF
TGTGCCAGCAGCGCCACGCCAGGGCTAGAGACCCAGTACTTC
>TRBJ2-4|many|TRBD2|TRBV5-4|14
CASSPGRAVGIQYF
TGTGCCAGCAGCCCGGGGAGGGCGGTGGGCATTCAGTACTTC
>TRBJ1-2|-|-|TRBV11-2|14
CASSLEGRIYGYTF
TGTGCCAGCAGCTTAGAGGGCAGGATCTATGGCTACACCTTC
>TRBJ2-2|many|-|TRBV5-1|15
CASSLDGDKTGELFF
TGCGCCAGCAGCCTCGACGGGGATAAGACCGGGGAGCTGTTTTTT
>TRBJ2-3|-|-|TRBV12-5|16
CASGSYLTGNTDTQYF
TGTGCTAGTGGTTCCTACCTGACGGGGAACACAGATACGCAGTATTTT
>TRBJ2-1|few|-|TRBV4-2|14
CASSQDRGSNEQFF
TGTGCCAGCAGCCAAGATAGGGGTAGCAACGAGCAGTTCTTC
>TRBJ1-3|few|TRBD1|TRBV9|13
CASSAGTGDTIYF
TGTGCCAGCAGCGCCGGGACAGGGGACACCATATATTTT
>TRBJ2-1|few|TRBD1|TRBV28|16
CASSSQQGAGYNEQFF
TGTGCCAGCAGTTCCCAGCAGGGGGCGGGTTACAATGAGCAGTTCTTC
>TRBJ2-2|-|-|TRBV5-1|15
CASSFPQGPTGELFF
TGCGCCAGCAGCTTCCCACAGGGTCCCACCGGGGAGCTGTTTTTT
>TRBJ2-3|few|-|TRBV21-1|14
CASPSDHYTDTQYF
TGTGCCAGCCCGAGCGACCATTACACAGATACGCAGTATTTT
>TRBJ2-7|-|-|TRBV25-1|13
CASSGQSSYEQYF
TGTGCCAGCAGTGGACAGTCTTCCTACGAGCAGTACTTC
>TRBJ1-3|few|-|TRBV7-9|15
CASSSEGFSGNTIYF
TGTGCCAGCAGCTCCGAAGGATTCTCTGGAAACACCATATATTTT
>TRBJ1-2|few|TRBD1|TRBV29-1|13
CSVERQGARGYTF
TGCAGCGTTGAAAGACAGGGGGCGCGTGGCTACACCTTC
>TRBJ2-1|-|-|TRBV9|14
CASSAGHRTNEQFF
TGTGCCAGCAGCGCGGGGCACAGGACCAATGAGCAGTTCTTC
>TRBJ2-1|few|TRBD1|TRBV6-6|16
CASSQPPRTGGNEQFF
TGTGCCAGCAGTCAGCCCCCCAGGACAGGGGGCAATGAGCAGTTCTTC
>TRBJ1-2|few|-|TRBV5-5|13
CASSVSGDGGYTF
TGTGCCAGCAGCGTGTCGGGGGACGGTGGCTACACCTTC
>TRBJ2-1|-|TRBD1|TRBV11-2|15
CASSFRGLIEDEQFF
TGTGCCAGCAGCTTCAGGGGGCTAATTGAGGATGAGCAGTTCTTC
>TRBJ1-3|-|-|TRBV5-4|15
CASSVDRVSGNTIYF
TGTGCCAGCAGTGTAGACCGTGTCTCTGGAAACACCATATATTTT
>TRBJ2-3|-|-|TRBV6-1|13
CASRRQTTDTQYF
TGTGCCAGCCGTAGACAAACCACAGATACGCAGTATTTT
>TRBJ2-1|-|TRBD2|TRBV10-2|15
CASSEGTRTLGEQFF
TGCGCCAGCAGTGAAGGGACTAGAACTCTGGGTGAGCAGTTCTTC
>TRBJ2-1|few|-|TRBV7-2|15
CASSLVRTSYNEQFF
TGTGCCAGCAGCTTAGTGAGGACCTCCTACAATGAGCAGTTCTTC
>TRBJ2-5|few|-|TRBV7-8|14
CASSLGRGRETQYF
TGTGCCAGCAGCTTAGGTCGGGGTCGAGAGACCCAGTACTTC
>TRBJ2-6|few|-|TRBV2|15
CASSIKLSGANVLTF
TGTGCCAGCAGCATCAAACTCTCTGGGGCCAACGTCCTGACTTTC
>TRBJ2-7|few|-|TRBV2|12
CASSGRKSEQYF
TGTGCCAGCAGTGGACGGAAGTCCGAGCAGTACTTC
>TRBJ2-3|few|TRBD2|TRBV7-3|15
CASSLAGLAGDTQYF
TGTGCCAGCAGCTTAGCCGGACTAGCGGGAGATACGCAGTATTTT
>TRBJ2-1|-|TRBD1|TRBV2|15
CASSEEGTGGDEQFF
TGTGCCAGCAGTGAAGAGGGGACAGGGGGTGATGAGCAGTTCTTC
>TRBJ2-1|-|-|TRBV5-4|16
CASSLGHRGTSNEQFF
TGTGCCAGCAGCTTAGGACATCGAGGAACTTCCAATGAGCAGTTCTTC
>TRBJ1-1|-|-|TRBV19|14
CASSKARGNTEAFF
TGTGCCAGTAGTAAAGCCAGGGGAAACACTGAAGCTTTCTTT